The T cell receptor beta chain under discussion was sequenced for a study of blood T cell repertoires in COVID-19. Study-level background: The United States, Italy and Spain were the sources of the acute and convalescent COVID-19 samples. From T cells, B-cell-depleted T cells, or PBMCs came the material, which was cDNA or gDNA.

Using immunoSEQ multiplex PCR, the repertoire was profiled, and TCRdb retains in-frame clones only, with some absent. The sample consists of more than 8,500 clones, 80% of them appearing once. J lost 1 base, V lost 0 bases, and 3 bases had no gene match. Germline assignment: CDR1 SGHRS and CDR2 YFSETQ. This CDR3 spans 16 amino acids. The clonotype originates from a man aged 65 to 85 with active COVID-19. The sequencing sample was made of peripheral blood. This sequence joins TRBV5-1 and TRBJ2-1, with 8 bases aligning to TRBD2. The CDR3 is CASSLVAGGSYNEQFF. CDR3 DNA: TGCGCCAGCAGCTTGGTTGCGGGAGGTTCCTACAATGAGCAGTTCTTC. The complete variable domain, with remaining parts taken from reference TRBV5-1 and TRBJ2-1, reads KAGVTQTPRYLIKTRGQQVTLSCSPISGHRSVSWYQQTPGQGLQFLFEYFSETQRNKGNFPGRFSGRQFSNSRSEMNVSTLELGDSALYLCASSLVAGGSYNEQFFGPGTRLTVL.